This paragraph covers one T cell receptor beta chain sequence. The antigen remains unidentified. This entry comes from a study of shared clonotypes between healthy human individuals. General observations from the study: The study found lower generation probabilities in non-shared clonotypes than in those shared by all four donors.

A split of CD4+ cells into CD45RA+ naive and CD45RA-negative memory subsets was performed. Each sorted subset replicate got 200 ng genomic DNA, roughly 30,000 genomes. Sequencing was performed with immunoSEQ multiplex PCR; in TCRdb, only in-frame clones are kept and a portion is missing. The table lists a few million clones, around 92% of them singletons, with 0.37% in the top ten. Trimming at V came to 4 bases and at J to 6 bases, leaving 12 bases not matched to a gene. Per the germline V gene, CDR1 is SGHRS and CDR2 is YFSETQ. The CDR3 runs to 16 residues. V is TRBV5-1 and J is TRBJ2-7; 11 positions match TRBD2. The TCR was taken from a man aged 18 to 29 in good health. Some clones in this sample may be carry-over from other donors' samples. Sequences were obtained from naive CD4+ T cells from PBMCs. Subset noted: CD45RA+ positively selected. CDR3 sequence reads: CASSPRLAGPSGEQYF. For the CDR3, the DNA is TGCGCCAGCAGCCCTCGACTAGCGGGACCATCCGGCGAGCAGTACTTC.